Presented here are 5 T cell receptor beta chains from one specimen sequenced in a study of T cell responses to AZD1222 COVID-19 vaccine (dated by TCRdb to the early 2020s). The label giving this sample's time point can be read as: baseline before first vaccination. The receptor library was made with the immunoSEQ multiplex PCR assay. In TCRdb, the immuneACCESS table is reduced to in-frame sequences with V and J assigned. These tables do not hold every clone; where another copy was compared, an unresolved V gene accounts for under half, and the others remain unexplained. For this sample the table gives 130,000 to 150,000 clones, of which around nine tenths were detected only once. Together, the top ten hold 4% to 6% of the sample. The source was peripheral blood, collected on day 0 of AZD1222 vaccination. These receptor sequences come from an adult in good health.

V gene TRBV2 combines with J gene TRBJ2-7; 8 bases are shared with TRBD1. With 7 bases clipped from V and 2 bases from J, the junction kept 4 bases outside the gene matches. CDR3 length equals 13 residues. Germline assignment: CDR1 SNHLY and CDR2 FYNNEI. The CDR3 sequence is CASNGQGPYEQYF. The CDR3 bases are TGTGCCAGCAACGGACAGGGACCCTACGAGCAGTACTTC.

CDR3 in DNA: TGCGCCAGCAGCCAAAAACGGCTAGCGGGAGGAGGCACAGATACGCAGTATTTT. It yields the protein CASSQKRLAGGGTDTQYF. This chain links TRBV4-3 with TRBJ2-3, with TRBD2 matching over 11 bases. Germline V CDR1 and CDR2: LGHNA, YSLEER. Losses at the gene ends were 2 bases for V and 1 base for J; bases not matched to a gene: 8. This CDR3 spans 18 amino acids.

The gene calls are TRBV12-5 and TRBJ2-1; D perhaps matches TRBD2 (6 bases). V was cut by 3 bases and J by 12 bases, with 15 bases left in between. In germline, CDR1 is LGHNT, CDR2 FRNRAP. The CDR3 runs 13 residues. The CDR3 DNA reads TGTGCTAGTGGTTTATCCGGGGGTGGAGGGCAGTTCTTC. Translating gives CASGLSGGGGQFF. The variable domain in full, completed from reference TRBV12-5 and TRBJ2-1, reads DARVTQTPRHKVTEMGQEVTMRCQPILGHNTVFWYRQTMMQGLELLAYFRNRAPLDDSGMPKDRFSAEMPDATLATLKIQPSEPRDSAVYFCASGLSGGGGQFFGPGTRLTVL.

The V call is TRBV28, the J call TRBJ1-2; D gene unclear. Germline V gene lookup returns CDR1 MDHEN and CDR2 SYDVKM. The CDR3 length is 12 residues. V shed 7 bases and J shed 6 bases, with 12 bases lying between them. The CDR3 sequence is CASTPWGDGYTF. In DNA form, the CDR3 reads TGTGCCAGCACCCCGTGGGGAGATGGCTACACCTTC.

This chain links TRBV7-2 with TRBJ2-3, with TRBD2 matching 7 bases. Trimming at V came to 5 bases and at J to 3 bases, leaving 5 bases not matched to a gene. The germline V gene encodes CDR1 SGHTA and CDR2 FQGNSA. The length of the CDR3 is 14 residues. The DNA of the CDR3 is TGTGCCAGCAGCGGGAGGGGAGGAACAGATACGCAGTATTTT. This sequence encodes CASSGRGGTDTQYF.